This T cell receptor (beta chain) was recorded in a study of T cell responses to AZD1222 COVID-19 vaccine. Assay: immunoSEQ multiplex PCR; the TCRdb copy retains only in-frame clones and omits some. This table holds about 51,000 clones, roughly 89% found once. CDR1 and CDR2 (germline): SNHLY, FYNNEI. The CDR3 extends over 12 amino acids. This chain links TRBV2 with TRBJ2-7; perhaps TRBD2 as D (6 bases). The receptor was isolated from an adult who received the AZD1222 COVID-19 vaccine. This sample comprised peripheral blood, obtained 28 days after the second AZD1222 dose. CDR3 DNA: TGTGCCAGCAGTGAAAGGAAAGGGCTAGCGTGGGTC. Protein product: CASSERKGLAWV.